The present T cell receptor beta chain was sequenced within a study of T cell changes during pregnancy in multiple sclerosis. Trimming took off 6 bases at V and 7 bases at J, with 15 bases between the two ends. The CDR3 contains 14 residues. Per germline, CDR1 MNHNY and CDR2 SVGAGI (reference sequence). The data were produced by immunoSEQ multiplex PCR, yet TCRdb's version contains in-frame clones alone and is incomplete. The sample has some 24,000 clones; around nine tenths are singletons. The clonotype originates from a female donor in good health, enrolled as a control in a pregnancy study. This chain joins TRBV6-6 and TRBJ1-4, with a weak D call TRBD1 (5 bases). Sequences were derived from CD4+ T cells from peripheral blood mononuclear cells, sampled in the second trimester of pregnancy. CDR3 region: CASSLDTGGEKLFF. As DNA, the CDR3 is TGTGCCAGCAGCCTCGACACCGGGGGTGAAAAACTGTTTTTT.